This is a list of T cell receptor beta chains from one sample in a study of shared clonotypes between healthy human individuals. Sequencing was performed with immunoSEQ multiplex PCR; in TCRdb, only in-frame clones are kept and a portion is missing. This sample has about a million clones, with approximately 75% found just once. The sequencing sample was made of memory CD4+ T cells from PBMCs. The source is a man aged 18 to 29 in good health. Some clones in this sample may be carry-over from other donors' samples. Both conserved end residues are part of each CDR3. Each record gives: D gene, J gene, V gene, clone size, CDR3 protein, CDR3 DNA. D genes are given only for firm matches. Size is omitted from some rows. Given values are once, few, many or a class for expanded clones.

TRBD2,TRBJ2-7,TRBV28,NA,CASSLMREGRYEQYF,TGTGCCAGCAGTTTAATGCGGGAGGGCCGATACGAGCAGTACTTC
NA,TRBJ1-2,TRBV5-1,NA,CASSKLDGTNYGYTF,TGCGCCAGCAGCAAACTAGACGGCACTAACTATGGCTACACCTTC
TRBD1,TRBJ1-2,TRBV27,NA,CASSLSWAGTGVGYTF,TGTGCCAGCAGTCTTTCTTGGGCCGGGACAGGAGTTGGCTACACCTTC
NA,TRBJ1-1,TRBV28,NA,CASSLVGPTEAFF,TGTGCCAGCAGTTTGGTCGGCCCGACTGAAGCTTTCTTT
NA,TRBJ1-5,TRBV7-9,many,CASSQEQGYRHF,TGTGCCAGCAGCCAAGAGCAGGGGTATCGGCATTTT
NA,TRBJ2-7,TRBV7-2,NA,CASSYARGKYEQYF,TGTGCCAGCAGCTATGCCCGAGGGAAGTACGAGCAGTACTTC
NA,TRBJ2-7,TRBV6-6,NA,CASSSTVGGEQYF,TGTGCCAGCAGTAGCACGGTGGGTGGGGAGCAGTACTTC
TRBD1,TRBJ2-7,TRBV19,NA,CASSSMGDRAYEQYF,TGTGCCAGTAGTTCAATGGGGGACAGAGCCTACGAGCAGTACTTC
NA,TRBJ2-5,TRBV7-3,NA,CASSLIMGARETQYF,TGTGCCAGCAGCTTAATTATGGGGGCCCGGGAGACCCAGTACTTC
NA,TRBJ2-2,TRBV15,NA,CATSPRAVSGELFF,TGTGCCACCAGCCCCAGAGCCGTATCCGGGGAGCTGTTTTTT
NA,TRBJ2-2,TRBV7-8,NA,CASSTLALNTGELFF,TGTGCCAGCAGCACCCTAGCGCTGAACACCGGGGAGCTGTTTTTT
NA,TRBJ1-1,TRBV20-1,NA,CSAKANTEAFF,TGCAGTGCTAAAGCCAACACTGAAGCTTTCTTT
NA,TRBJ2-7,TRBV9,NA,CAIPGNTRHHEQYF,TGTGCCATTCCCGGGAACACCCGGCACCACGAGCAGTACTTC
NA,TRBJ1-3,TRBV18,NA,CASTEGRTSGNTIYF,TGTGCCAGCACCGAGGGACGGACCTCTGGAAACACCATATATTTT
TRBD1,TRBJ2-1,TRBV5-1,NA,CASSLPGGSDEQFF,TGCGCCAGCAGCTTGCCAGGGGGCTCGGATGAGCAGTTCTTC
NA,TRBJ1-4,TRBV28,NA,CASLGPALIATNEKLFF,TGTGCCAGCTTGGGCCCCGCCCTAATTGCAACTAATGAAAAACTGTTTTTT